This is a list of T cell receptor beta chains from one sample in a study of Ad26.COV2.S vaccination and SARS-CoV-2 variants. Repertoires were generated with immunoSEQ multiplex PCR, while TCRdb's copy carries only in-frame clones and drops some. The table lists under 150,000 clones, about nine tenths of them singletons. The sequences come from peripheral blood, collected after recovery from COVID-19. These receptors were collected from a human donor who had recovered from COVID-19. Each CDR3 is given with its conserved first and last residue. D genes are given only for firm matches. Rows may omit the clone size; those that give it use once, few, many or a size class.

TRBD1 | TRBJ1-2 | TRBV6-2/TRBV6-3 | once | TGTGCCAGCAGTTCCTCGACAGGGGTCGGCTATGGCTACACCTTC | CASSSSTGVGYGYTF
TRBD2 | TRBJ2-1 | TRBV24-1 | NA | TGTGCCACCACGGGGGGGTCCTACAATGAGCAGTTCTTC | CATTGGSYNEQFF
TRBD1 | TRBJ2-7 | TRBV28 | NA | TGTGCCAGCAGTTTATCGGACAGGGGGTCCTACGAGCAGTACTTC | CASSLSDRGSYEQYF
TRBD2 | TRBJ2-1 | TRBV7-2 | NA | TGTGCCAGCAGCCCGGGACTAGCGGGGGGGAAGCAGTTCTTC | CASSPGLAGGKQFF
NA | TRBJ2-1 | TRBV7-9 | NA | TGTGCCAGCAGCTTACCTAGCCGATATCGCGATGAGCAGTTCTTC | CASSLPSRYRDEQFF
NA | TRBJ2-5 | TRBV18 | NA | TGTGCCAGCTCACCAGAGGCTGGGGAGGCAGAGACCCAGTACTTC | CASSPEAGEAETQYF
TRBD1 | TRBJ2-7 | TRBV6-6 | NA | TGTGCCAGCACGACAGGGGGAACCTACGAGCAGTACTTC | CASTTGGTYEQYF
TRBD1 | TRBJ1-2 | TRBV28 | NA | TGTGCCACTTCTATGGGACAGGCTTATGGCTACACCTTC | CATSMGQAYGYTF
NA | TRBJ1-5 | TRBV18 | NA | TGTGCCAGCTCACCGGGTAGCAATCAGCCCCAGCATTTT | CASSPGSNQPQHF
TRBD1 | TRBJ2-7 | TRBV25-1 | few | TGTGCCAGCAGTGAGGGGAACAGGGGGCGGTACGAGCAGTACTTC | CASSEGNRGRYEQYF